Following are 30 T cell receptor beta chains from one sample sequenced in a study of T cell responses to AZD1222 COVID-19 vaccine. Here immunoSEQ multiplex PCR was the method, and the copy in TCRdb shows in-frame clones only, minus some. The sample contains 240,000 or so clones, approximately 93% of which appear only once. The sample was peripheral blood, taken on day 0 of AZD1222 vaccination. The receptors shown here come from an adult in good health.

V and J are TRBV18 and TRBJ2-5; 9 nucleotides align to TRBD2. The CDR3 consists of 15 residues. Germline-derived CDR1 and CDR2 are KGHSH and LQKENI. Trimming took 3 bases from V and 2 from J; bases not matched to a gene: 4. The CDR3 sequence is CASSPASGAQETQYF. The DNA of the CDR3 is TGTGCCAGCTCACCGGCTAGCGGGGCACAAGAGACCCAGTACTTC. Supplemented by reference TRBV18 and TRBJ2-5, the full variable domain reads NAGVMQNPRHLVRRRGQEARLRCSPMKGHSHVYWYRQLPEEGLKFMVYLQKENIIDESGMPKERFSAEFPKEGPSILRIQQVVRGDSAAYFCASSPASGAQETQYFGPGTRLLVL.

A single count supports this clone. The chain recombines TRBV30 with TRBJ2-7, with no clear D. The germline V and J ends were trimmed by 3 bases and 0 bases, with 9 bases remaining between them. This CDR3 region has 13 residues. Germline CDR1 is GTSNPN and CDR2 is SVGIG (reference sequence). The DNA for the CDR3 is TGTGCCTGGAGACAGTCACCCTCCTACGAGCAGTACTTC. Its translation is CAWRQSPSYEQYF.

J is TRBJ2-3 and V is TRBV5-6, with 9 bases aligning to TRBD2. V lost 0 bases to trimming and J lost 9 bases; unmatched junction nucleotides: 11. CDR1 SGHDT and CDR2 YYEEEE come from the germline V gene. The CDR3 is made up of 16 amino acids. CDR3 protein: CASSLVQLAGKGTQYF. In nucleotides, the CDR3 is TGTGCCAGCAGCTTGGTACAGCTAGCGGGGAAGGGGACGCAGTATTTT.

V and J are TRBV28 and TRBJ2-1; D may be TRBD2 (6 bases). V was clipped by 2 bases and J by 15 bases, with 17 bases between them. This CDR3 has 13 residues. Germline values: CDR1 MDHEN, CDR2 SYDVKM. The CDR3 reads CASSLETGGTPFF. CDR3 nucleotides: TGTGCCAGCAGTTTAGAGACTGGAGGGACTCCGTTCTTC.

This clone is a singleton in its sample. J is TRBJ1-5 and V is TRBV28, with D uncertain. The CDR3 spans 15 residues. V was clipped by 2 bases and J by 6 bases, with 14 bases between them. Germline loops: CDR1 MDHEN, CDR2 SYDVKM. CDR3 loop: CASSLNAPQAQPQHF. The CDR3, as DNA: TGTGCCAGCAGTTTAAACGCCCCTCAGGCTCAGCCCCAGCATTTT.

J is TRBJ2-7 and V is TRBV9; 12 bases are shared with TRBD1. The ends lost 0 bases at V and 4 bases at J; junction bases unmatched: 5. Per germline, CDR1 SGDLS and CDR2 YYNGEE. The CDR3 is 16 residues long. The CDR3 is CASSVGGTGGEYEQYF. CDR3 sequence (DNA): TGTGCCAGCAGCGTAGGAGGGACAGGGGGCGAGTACGAGCAGTACTTC.

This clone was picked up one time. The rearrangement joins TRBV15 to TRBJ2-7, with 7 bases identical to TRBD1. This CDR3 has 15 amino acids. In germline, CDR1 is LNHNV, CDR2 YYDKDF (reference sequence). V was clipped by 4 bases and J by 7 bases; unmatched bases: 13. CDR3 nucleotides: TGTGCCACCAGCATCGGACAGGCCTCCCGCGGGGAGCAGTACTTC. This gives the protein CATSIGQASRGEQYF.

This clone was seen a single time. The CDR3 coding sequence is TGTGCCACCAGTGACCTAGGGGACAGGGATAACACTGAAGCTTTCTTT. It specifies CATSDLGDRDNTEAFF. This sequence joins TRBV24-1 and TRBJ1-1; 9 bases align to TRBD1. Trimming took 4 bases from V and 2 from J; bases not matched to a gene: 7. CDR1 is KGHDR and CDR2 is SFDVKD in the germline V gene. The CDR3 has 16 residues.

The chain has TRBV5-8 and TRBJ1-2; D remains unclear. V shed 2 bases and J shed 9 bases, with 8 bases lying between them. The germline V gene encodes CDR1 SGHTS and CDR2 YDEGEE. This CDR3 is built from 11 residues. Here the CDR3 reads CASSLGIRYTF. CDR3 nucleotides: TGTGCCAGCAGCTTAGGGATCCGCTACACCTTC.

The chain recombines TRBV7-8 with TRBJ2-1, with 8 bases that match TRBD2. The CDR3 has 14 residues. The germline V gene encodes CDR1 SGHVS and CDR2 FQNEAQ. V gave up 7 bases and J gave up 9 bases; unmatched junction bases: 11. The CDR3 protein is CASTQVRGGGEQFF. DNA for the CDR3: TGTGCCAGCACCCAAGTACGGGGGGGAGGTGAGCAGTTCTTC.

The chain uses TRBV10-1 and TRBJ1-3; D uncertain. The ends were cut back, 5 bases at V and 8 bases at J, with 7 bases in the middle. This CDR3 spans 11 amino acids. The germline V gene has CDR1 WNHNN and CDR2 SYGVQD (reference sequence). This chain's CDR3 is CASSWEDTIYF. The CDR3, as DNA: TGCGCCAGCAGTTGGGAGGACACCATATATTTT.

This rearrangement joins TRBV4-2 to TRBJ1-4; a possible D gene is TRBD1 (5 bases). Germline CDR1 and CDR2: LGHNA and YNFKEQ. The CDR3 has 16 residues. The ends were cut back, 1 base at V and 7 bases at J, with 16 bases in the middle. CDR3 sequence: CASSQGPQGQGEKLFF. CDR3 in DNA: TGTGCCAGCAGCCAAGGCCCGCAGGGTCAAGGTGAAAAACTGTTTTTT.

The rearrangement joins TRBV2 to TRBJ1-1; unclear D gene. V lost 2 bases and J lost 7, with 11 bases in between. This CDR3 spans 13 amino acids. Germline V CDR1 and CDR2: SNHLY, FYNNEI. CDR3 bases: TGTGCCAGCAGTGAATTGCGGACGGGTGAAGCTTTCTTT. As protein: CASSELRTGEAFF.

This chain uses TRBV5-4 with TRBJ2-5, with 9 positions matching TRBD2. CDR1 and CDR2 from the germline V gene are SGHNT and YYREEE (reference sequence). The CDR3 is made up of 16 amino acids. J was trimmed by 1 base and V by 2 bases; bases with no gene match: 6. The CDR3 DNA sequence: TGTGCCAGCAGCTTTGGCGGTAGCGGGAGCCAAGAGACCCAGTACTTC. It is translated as CASSFGGSGSQETQYF.

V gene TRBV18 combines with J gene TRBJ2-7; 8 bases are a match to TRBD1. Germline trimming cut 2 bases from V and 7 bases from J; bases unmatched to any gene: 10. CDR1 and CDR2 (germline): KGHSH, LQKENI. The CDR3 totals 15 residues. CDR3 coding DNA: TGTGCCAGCTCACCAAGGTCAGGGGGCTCGGGTGAGCAGTACTTC. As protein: CASSPRSGGSGEQYF.

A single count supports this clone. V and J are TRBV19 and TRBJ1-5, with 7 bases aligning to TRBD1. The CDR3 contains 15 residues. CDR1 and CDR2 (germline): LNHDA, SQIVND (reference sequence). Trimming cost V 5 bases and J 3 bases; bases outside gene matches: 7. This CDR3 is CASSEGTANNQPQHF. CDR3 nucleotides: TGTGCCAGTAGTGAAGGGACAGCGAACAATCAGCCCCAGCATTTT.

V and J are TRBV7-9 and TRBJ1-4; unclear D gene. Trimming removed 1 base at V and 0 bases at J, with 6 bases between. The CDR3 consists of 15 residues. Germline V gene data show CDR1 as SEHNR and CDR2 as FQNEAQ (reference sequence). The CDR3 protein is CASSLEAATNEKLFF. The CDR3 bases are TGTGCCAGCAGCTTAGAGGCGGCAACTAATGAAAAACTGTTTTTT.

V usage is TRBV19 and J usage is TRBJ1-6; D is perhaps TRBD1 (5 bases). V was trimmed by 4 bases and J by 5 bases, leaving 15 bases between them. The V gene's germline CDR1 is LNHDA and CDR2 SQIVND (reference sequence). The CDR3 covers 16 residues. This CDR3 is CASSNTRTQNNSPLHF. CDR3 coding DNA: TGTGCCAGTAGTAATACGAGGACACAAAATAATTCACCCCTCCACTTT.

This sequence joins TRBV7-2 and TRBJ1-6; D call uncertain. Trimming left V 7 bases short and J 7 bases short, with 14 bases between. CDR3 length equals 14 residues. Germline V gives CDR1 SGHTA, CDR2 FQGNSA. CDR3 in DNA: TGTGCCAGCACTATGTTTAATCCAAATTCACCCCTCCACTTT. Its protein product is CASTMFNPNSPLHF.

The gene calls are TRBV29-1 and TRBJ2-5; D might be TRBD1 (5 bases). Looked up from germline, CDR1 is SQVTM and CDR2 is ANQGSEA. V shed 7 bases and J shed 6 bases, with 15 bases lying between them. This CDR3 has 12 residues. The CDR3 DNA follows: TGCAGCGCCGTGGTAGGGGCCAAGACCCAGTACTTC. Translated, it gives CSAVVGAKTQYF. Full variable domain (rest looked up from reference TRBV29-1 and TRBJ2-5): SAVISQKPSRDICQRGTSLTIQCQVDSQVTMMFWYRQQPGQSLTLIATANQGSEATYESGFVIDKFPISRPNLTFSTLTVSNMSPEDSSIYLCSAVVGAKTQYFGPGTRLLVL.

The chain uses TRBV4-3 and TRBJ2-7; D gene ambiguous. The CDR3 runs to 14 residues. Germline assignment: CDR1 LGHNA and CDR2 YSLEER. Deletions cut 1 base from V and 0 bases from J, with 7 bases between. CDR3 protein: CASSQAWGSYEQYF. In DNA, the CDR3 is TGCGCCAGCAGCCAAGCGTGGGGCTCCTACGAGCAGTACTTC.

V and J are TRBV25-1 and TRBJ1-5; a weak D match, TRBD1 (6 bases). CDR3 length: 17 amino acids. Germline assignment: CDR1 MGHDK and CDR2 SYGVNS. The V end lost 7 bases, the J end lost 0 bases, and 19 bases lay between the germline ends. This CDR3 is CASIGSGGRYSNQPQHF. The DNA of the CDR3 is TGTGCCAGCATCGGGTCCGGGGGCCGCTATAGCAATCAGCCCCAGCATTTT.

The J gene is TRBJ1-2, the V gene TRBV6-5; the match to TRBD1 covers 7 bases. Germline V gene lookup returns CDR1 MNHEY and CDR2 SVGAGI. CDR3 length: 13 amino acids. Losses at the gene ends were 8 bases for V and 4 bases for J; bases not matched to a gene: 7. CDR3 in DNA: TGTGCCAGCGCTCGGGGACAGATCTATGGCTACACCTTC. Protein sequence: CASARGQIYGYTF.

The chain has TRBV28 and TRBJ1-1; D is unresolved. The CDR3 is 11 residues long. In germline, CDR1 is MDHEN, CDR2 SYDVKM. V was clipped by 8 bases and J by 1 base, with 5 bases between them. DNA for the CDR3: TGTGCCAGCCATCAGAACACTGAAGCTTTCTTT. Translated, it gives CASHQNTEAFF.

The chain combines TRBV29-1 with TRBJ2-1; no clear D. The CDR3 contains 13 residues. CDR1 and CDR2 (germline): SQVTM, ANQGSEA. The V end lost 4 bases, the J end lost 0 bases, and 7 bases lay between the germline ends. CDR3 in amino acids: CSVGGISYNEQFF. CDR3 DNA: TGCAGCGTTGGAGGTATCTCCTACAATGAGCAGTTCTTC.

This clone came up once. CDR3 loop: CATMFGGRRMDTQYF. CDR3 DNA sequence: TGTGCCACCATGTTTGGGGGGAGGCGGATGGATACGCAGTATTTT. The J gene is TRBJ2-3, the V gene TRBV15, with a weak D call TRBD2 (6 bases). Germline CDR1 reads LNHNV; CDR2 reads YYDKDF (reference sequence). The CDR3 is 15 residues long. Trimming pared 7 bases from V and 6 bases from J, leaving 20 bases between. Based on the CDR3 plus reference TRBV15 and TRBJ2-3, the full variable domain is DAMVIQNPRYQVTQFGKPVTLSCSQTLNHNVMYWYQQKSSQAPKLLFHYYDKDFNNEADTPDNFQSRRPNTSFCFLDIRSPGLGDTAMYLCATMFGGRRMDTQYFGPGTRLTVL.

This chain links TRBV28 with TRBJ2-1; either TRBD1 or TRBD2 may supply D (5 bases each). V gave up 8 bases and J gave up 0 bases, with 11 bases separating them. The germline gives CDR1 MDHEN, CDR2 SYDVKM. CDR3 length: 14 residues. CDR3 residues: CASPGDPSYNEQFF. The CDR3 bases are TGTGCCAGCCCCGGGGACCCCTCCTACAATGAGCAGTTCTTC.

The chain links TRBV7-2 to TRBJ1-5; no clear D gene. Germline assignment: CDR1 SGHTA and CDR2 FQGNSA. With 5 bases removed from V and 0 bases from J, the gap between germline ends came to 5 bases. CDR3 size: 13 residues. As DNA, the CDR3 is TGTGCCAGCAGCCCCGATAGCAATCAGCCCCAGCATTTT. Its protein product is CASSPDSNQPQHF.

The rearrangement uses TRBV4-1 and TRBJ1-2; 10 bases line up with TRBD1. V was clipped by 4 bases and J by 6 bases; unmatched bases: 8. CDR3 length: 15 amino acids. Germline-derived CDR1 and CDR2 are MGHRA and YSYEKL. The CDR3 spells CASSPRGTGDHGYTF. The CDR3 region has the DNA TGCGCCAGCAGCCCCCGCGGGACAGGGGATCATGGCTACACCTTC.

This chain's CDR3 is CASSLNGAGGTEAFF. CDR3 nucleotides: TGCGCCAGCAGCTTGAACGGGGCCGGTGGTACTGAAGCTTTCTTT. The rearrangement uses TRBV5-1 and TRBJ1-1; the D gene is possibly TRBD1 (5 bases). The V gene's germline CDR1 is SGHRS and CDR2 YFSETQ. The CDR3 is made up of 15 amino acids. The V and J ends lost 1 base and 5 bases respectively, with 15 bases between them.